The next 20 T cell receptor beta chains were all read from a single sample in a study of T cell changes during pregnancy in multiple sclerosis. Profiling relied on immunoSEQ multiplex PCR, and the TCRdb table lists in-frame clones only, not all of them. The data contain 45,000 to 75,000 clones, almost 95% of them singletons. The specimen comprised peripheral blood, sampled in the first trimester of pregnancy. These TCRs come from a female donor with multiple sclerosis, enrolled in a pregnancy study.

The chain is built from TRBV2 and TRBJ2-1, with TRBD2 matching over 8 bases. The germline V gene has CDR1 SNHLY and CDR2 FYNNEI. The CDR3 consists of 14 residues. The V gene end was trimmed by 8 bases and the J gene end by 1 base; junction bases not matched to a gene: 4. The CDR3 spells CASLRGVSYNEQFF. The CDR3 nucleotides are TGTGCCAGCTTGCGGGGGGTTTCCTACAATGAGCAGTTCTTC.

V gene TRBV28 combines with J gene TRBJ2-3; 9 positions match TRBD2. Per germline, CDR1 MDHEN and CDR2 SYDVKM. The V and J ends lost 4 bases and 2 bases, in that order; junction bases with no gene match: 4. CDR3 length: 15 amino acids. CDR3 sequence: CASSSGTSFTDTQYF. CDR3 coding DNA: TGTGCCAGCAGTTCCGGGACTAGCTTCACAGATACGCAGTATTTT.

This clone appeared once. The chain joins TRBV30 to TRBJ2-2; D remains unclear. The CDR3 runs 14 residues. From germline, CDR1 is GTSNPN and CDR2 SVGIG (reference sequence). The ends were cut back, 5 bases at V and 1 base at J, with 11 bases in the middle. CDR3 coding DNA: TGTGCCTGGGCCCGACAAGTGAACACCGGGGAGCTGTTTTTT. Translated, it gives CAWARQVNTGELFF.

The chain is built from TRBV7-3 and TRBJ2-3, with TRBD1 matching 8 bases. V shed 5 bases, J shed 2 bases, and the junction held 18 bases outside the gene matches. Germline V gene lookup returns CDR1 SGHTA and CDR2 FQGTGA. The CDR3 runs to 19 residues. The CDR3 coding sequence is TGTGCCAGCAGCGGCGGACAGGGAGCCTTCGGGCCAATCACAGATACGCAGTATTTT. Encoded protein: CASSGGQGAFGPITDTQYF.

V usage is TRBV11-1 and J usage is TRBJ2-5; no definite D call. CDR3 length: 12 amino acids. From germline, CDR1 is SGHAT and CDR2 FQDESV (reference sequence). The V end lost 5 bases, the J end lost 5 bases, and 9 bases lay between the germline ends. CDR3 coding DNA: TGTGCCAGCAGCCCCTGGCGGGAGACCCAGTACTTC. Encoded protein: CASSPWRETQYF.

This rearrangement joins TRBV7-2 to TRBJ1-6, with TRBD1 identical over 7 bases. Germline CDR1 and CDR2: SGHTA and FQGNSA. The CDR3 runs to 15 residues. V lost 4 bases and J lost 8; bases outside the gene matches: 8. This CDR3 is CASSSGQVLYSPLHF. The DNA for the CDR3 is TGTGCCAGCAGCTCCGGACAGGTCTTATATTCACCCCTCCACTTT.

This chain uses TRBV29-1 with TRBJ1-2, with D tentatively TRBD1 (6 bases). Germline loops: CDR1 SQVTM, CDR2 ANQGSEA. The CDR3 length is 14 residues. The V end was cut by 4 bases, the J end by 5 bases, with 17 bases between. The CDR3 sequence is CSVGGGDRWYGYTF. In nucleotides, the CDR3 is TGCAGCGTTGGAGGGGGAGACAGGTGGTATGGCTACACCTTC.

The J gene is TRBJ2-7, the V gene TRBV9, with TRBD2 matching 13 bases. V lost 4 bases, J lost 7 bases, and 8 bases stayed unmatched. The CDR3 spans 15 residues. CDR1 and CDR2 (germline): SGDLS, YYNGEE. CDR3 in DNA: TGTGCCAGCAGCCCCGGACTAGCGGGGGTGCGGGAGCAGTACTTC. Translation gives CASSPGLAGVREQYF.

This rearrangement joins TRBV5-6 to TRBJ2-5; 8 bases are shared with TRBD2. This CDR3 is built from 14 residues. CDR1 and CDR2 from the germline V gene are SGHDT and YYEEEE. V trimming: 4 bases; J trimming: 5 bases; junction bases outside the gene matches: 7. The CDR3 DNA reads TGTGCCAGCAGCCCCGGGACTAGGGGGGAGACCCAGTACTTC. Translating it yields CASSPGTRGETQYF.

In DNA, the CDR3 is TGTGCCAGCAGGAATCGGGAGACCCAGTACTTC. It codes for CASRNRETQYF. The chain carries TRBV2 and TRBJ2-5; D is unclear. In germline, CDR1 is SNHLY, CDR2 FYNNEI. The CDR3 has 11 amino acids. V was clipped by 6 bases and J by 5 bases, with 7 bases between them.

Here the CDR3 reads CASSAARTSGGAADTQYF. DNA for the CDR3: TGTGCCAGCAGCGCTGCCCGGACTAGCGGGGGGGCGGCGGATACGCAGTATTTT. The chain is built from TRBV7-6 and TRBJ2-3; 15 nucleotides align to TRBD2. CDR1 and CDR2 (germline): SGHVS, FNYEAQ. This CDR3 spans 18 amino acids. Losses at the gene ends were 5 bases for V and 6 bases for J; bases not matched to a gene: 12.

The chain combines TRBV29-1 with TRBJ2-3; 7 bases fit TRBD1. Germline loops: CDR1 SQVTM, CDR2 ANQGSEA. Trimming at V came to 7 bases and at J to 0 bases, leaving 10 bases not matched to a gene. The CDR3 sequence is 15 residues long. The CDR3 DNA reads TGCAGCGCATCCACTACAGGGGCCAGCACAGATACGCAGTATTTT. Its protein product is CSASTTGASTDTQYF.

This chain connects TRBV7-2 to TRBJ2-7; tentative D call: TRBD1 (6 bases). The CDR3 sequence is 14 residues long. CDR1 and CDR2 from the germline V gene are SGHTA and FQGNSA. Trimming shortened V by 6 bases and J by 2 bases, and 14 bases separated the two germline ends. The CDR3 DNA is TGTGCCAGCAGATCCGGGACAAGCCCCTACGAGCAGTACTTC. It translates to CASRSGTSPYEQYF.

The CDR3: CASSTYGRRGYTF. The CDR3 DNA reads as TGTGCCAGCAGTACCTACGGGAGACGGGGCTACACCTTC. The chain couples TRBV6-5 to TRBJ1-2; no reliable D call. Germline loops: CDR1 MNHEY, CDR2 SVGAGI. The CDR3 is made up of 13 amino acids. Trimming removed 5 bases from V and 8 bases from J, with 15 bases in between.

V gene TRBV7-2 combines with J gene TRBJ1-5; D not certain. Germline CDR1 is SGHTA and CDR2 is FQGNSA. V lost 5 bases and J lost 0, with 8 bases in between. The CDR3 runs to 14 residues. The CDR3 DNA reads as TGTGCCAGCAGCAAGGAGAATAGCAATCAGCCCCAGCATTTT. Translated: CASSKENSNQPQHF.

The DNA of the CDR3 is TGCAGCGGTGACCCGGGACTAGCGGGGGCAGATACGCAGTATTTT. Protein: CSGDPGLAGADTQYF. The chain carries TRBV29-1 and TRBJ2-3, with 14 bases identical to TRBD2. From germline, CDR1 is SQVTM and CDR2 ANQGSEA. The J segment lost 4 bases and the V segment lost 7 bases, leaving 7 bases of the junction unmatched. The CDR3 length is 15 residues.

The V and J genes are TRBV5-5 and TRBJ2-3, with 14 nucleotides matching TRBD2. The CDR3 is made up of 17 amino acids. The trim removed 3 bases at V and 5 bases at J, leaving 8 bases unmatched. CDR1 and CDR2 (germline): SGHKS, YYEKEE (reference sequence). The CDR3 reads CASSSRLAGGPLDTQYF. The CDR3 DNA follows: TGTGCCAGCAGCTCCAGACTAGCGGGGGGGCCCTTAGATACGCAGTATTTT.

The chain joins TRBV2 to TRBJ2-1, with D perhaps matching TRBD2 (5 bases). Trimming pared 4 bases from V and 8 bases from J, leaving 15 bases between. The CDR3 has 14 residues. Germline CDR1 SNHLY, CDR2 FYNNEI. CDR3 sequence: CASSVIGVNYEQFF. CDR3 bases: TGTGCCAGCAGTGTCATCGGGGTAAACTATGAGCAGTTCTTC.

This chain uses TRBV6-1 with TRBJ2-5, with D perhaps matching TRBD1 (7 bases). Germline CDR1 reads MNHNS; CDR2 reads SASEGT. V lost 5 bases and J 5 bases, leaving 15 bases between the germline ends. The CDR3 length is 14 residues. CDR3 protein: CASSPRRGRETQYF. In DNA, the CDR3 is TGTGCCAGCAGTCCCCGGAGGGGGCGCGAGACCCAGTACTTC.

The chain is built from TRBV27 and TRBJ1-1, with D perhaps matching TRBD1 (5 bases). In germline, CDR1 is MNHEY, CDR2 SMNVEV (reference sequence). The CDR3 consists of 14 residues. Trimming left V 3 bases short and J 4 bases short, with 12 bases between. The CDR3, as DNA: TGTGCCAGCAGTTTTGGGGAGGGACTCACTGAAGCTTTCTTT. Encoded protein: CASSFGEGLTEAFF.